This section outlines one T cell receptor beta chain sequence together with its context. Its antigen remains unidentified. Through Arm-PCR of CDR3 regions and iRepertoire HTBI primers, TCR beta libraries were built. A single record per CDR3 protein comes from TCRdb applying MiXCR to the multiplex PCR reads. The sample holds about 430,000 distinct CDR3 sequences, around 16% seen once. The sample belongs to a study of regulatory T cells in long-lasting Graves disease. As for time point: newly diagnosed GD, antithyroid drugs for less than 3 months. Isolated PBMC RNA provided the starting material for the TCR library. Points from the study as a whole: Researchers reported studying only peripheral blood, not thyroid tissue.

The same sample was also used in a study of T cells in Graves' hyperthyroidism and ophthalmopathy. From that paper: Clinical symptoms, serum thyroxine, TRAb, thyroid ultrasound and orbital computed tomography established diagnosis. Blood samples included most of the expanded thyroid clonotypes exceeding 0.001.

The sequencing here drew on peripheral blood mononuclear cells (PBMCs), taken at new diagnosis, from a patient treated with antithyroid drugs. The TCR was taken from a woman aged 35 to 49 with Graves disease.

CDR3 region: CASSPASSGTYNEQFF. CDR3 DNA sequence: TGTGCCAGCTCGCCCGCTTCTAGCGGGACCTACAATGAGCAGTTCTTC. This sequence joins TRBV18 and TRBJ2-1; 9 nucleotides match TRBD2. With 6 bases clipped from V and 2 bases from J, the junction kept 8 bases outside the gene matches. The CDR3 extends over 16 amino acids. Germline CDR1 and CDR2: KGHSH and LQKENI.